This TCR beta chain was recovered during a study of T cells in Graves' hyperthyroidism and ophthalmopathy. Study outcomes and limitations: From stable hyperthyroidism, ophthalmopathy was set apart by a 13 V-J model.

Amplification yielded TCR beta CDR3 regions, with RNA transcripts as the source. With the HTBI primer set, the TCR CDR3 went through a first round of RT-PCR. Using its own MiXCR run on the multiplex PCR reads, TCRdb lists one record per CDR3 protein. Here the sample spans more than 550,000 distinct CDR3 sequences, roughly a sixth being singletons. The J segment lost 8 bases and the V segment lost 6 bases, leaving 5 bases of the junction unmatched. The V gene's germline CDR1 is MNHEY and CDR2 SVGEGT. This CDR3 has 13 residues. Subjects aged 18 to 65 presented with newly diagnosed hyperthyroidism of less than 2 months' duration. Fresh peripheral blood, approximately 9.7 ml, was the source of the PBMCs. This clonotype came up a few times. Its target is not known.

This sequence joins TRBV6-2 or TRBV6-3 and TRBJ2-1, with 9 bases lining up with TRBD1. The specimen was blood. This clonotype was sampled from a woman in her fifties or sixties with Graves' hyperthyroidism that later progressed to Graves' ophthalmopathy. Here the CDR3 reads CASRNRGQDEQFF. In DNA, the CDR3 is TGTGCCAGCAGGAACAGGGGGCAAGATGAGCAGTTCTTC.